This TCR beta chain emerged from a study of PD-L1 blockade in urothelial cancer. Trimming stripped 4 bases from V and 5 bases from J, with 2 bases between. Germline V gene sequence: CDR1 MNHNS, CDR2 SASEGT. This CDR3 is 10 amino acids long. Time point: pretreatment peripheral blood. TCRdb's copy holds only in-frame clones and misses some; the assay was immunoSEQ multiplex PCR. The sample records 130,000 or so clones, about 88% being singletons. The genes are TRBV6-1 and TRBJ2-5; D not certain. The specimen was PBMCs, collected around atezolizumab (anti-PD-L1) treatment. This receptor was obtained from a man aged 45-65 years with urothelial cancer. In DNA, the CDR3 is TGTGCCAGCAGTGCTGAGACCCAGTACTTC. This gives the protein CASSAETQYF.